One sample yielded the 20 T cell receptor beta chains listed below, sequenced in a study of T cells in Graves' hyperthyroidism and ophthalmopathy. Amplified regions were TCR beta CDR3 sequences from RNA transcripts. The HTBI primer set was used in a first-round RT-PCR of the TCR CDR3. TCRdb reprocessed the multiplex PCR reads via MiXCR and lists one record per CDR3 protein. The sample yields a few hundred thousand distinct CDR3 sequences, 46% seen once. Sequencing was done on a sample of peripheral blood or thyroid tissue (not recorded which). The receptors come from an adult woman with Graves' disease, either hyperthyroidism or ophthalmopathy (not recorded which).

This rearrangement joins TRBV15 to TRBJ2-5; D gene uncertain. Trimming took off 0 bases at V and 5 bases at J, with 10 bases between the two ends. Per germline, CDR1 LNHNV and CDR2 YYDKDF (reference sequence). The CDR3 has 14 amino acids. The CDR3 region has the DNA TGTGCCACCAGCAGAGATACGGCCAAGGAGACCCAGTACTTC. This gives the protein CATSRDTAKETQYF.

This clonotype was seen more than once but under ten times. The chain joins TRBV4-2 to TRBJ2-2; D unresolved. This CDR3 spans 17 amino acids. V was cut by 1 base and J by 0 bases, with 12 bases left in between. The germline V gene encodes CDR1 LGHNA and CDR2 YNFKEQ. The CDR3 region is CASSQGVSRTNTGELFF. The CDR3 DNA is TGTGCCAGCAGCCAAGGAGTCAGTCGTACGAACACCGGGGAGCTGTTTTTT.

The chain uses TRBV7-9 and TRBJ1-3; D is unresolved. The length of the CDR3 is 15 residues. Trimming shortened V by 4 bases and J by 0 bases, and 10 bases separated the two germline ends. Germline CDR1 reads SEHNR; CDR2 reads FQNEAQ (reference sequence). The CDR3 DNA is TGTGCCAGCAGCTCCCCTCGAGGCTCTGGAAACACCATATATTTT. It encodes CASSSPRGSGNTIYF.

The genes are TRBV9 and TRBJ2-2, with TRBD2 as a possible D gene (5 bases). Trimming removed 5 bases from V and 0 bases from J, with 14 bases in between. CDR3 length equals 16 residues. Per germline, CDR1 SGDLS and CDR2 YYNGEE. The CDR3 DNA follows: TGTGCCAGCAGTGCCAACAGCGGAGCGAACACCGGGGAGCTGTTTTTT. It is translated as CASSANSGANTGELFF. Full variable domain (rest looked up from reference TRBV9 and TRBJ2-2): DSGVTQTPKHLITATGQRVTLRCSPRSGDLSVYWYQQSLDQGLQFLIQYYNGEERAKGNILERFSAQQFPDLHSELNLSSLELGDSALYFCASSANSGANTGELFFGEGSRLTVL.

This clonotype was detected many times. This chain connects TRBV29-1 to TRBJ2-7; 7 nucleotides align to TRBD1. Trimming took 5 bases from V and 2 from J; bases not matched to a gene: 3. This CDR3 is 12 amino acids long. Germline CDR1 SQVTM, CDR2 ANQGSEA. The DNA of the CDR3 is TGCAGCGTTAGTGACAGGGCCTACGAGCAGTACTTC. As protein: CSVSDRAYEQYF.

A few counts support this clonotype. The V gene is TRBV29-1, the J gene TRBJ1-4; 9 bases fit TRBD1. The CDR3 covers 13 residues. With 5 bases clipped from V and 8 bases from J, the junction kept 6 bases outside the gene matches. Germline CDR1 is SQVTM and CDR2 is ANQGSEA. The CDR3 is CSVPTGGNEKLFF. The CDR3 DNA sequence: TGCAGCGTTCCGACAGGGGGGAACGAAAAACTGTTTTTT. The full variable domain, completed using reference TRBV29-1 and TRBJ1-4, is SAVISQKPSRDICQRGTSLTIQCQVDSQVTMMFWYRQQPGQSLTLIATANQGSEATYESGFVIDKFPISRPNLTFSTLTVSNMSPEDSSIYLCSVPTGGNEKLFFGSGTQLSVL.

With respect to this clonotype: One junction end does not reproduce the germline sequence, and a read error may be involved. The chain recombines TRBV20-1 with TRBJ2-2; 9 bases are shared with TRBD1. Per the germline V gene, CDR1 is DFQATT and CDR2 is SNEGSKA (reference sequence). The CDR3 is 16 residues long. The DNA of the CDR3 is TGCAGTGCTAGAGATCGCAGACAGGGGGACACCGGGAAGCTGTTTTTT. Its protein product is CSARDRRQGDTGKLFF.

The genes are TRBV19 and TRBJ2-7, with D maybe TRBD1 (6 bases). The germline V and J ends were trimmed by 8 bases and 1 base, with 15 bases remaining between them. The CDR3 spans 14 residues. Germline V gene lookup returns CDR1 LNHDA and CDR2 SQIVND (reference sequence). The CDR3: CASSRDISSYEQYF. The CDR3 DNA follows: TGTGCCAGTTCCCGGGACATCTCATCCTACGAGCAGTACTTC.

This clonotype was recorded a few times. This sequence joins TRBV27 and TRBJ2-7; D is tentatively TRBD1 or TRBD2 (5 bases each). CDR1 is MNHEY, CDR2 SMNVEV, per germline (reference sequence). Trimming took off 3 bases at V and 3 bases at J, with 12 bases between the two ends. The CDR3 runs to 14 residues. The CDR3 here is CASSLHGAYYEQYF. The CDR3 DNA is TGTGCCAGCAGTTTGCACGGGGCTTACTACGAGCAGTACTTC.

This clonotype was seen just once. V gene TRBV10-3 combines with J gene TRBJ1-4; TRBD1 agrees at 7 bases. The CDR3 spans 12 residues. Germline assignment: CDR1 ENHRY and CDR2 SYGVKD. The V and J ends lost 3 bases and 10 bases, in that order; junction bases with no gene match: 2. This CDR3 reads CAISDRGSKLFF. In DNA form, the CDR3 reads TGTGCCATCAGTGACAGGGGGTCAAAACTGTTTTTT.

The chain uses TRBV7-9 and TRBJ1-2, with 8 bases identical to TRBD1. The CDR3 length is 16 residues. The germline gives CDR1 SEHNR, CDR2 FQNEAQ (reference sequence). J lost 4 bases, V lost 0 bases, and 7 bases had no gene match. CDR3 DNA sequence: TGTGCCAGCAGCTTAGCGGACAGGGACGGTAGCTATGGCTACACCTTC. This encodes CASSLADRDGSYGYTF.

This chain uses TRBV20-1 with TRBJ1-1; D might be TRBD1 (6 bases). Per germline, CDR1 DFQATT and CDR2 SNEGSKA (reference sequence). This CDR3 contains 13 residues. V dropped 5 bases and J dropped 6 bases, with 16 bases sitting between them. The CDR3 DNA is TGCAGTGCTCGCGGGGGGGGCGGCCCTGAAGCTTTCTTT. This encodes CSARGGGGPEAFF.

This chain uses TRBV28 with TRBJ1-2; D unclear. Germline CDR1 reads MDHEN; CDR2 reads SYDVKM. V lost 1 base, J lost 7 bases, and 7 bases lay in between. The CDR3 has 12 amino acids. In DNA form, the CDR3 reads TGTGCCAGCAGTTTATCTGTGGGTGGCTACACCTTC. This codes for CASSLSVGGYTF.

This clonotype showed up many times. CDR3 sequence reads: CASSQENVGETQYF. As DNA, the CDR3 is TGCGCCAGCAGCCAAGAGAACGTTGGGGAGACCCAGTACTTC. The chain has TRBV4-3 and TRBJ2-5; D remains unclear. Trimming took 0 bases from V and 5 from J, leaving 10 bases between them. CDR1 and CDR2 from the germline V gene are LGHNA and YSLEER. The CDR3 extends over 14 amino acids.

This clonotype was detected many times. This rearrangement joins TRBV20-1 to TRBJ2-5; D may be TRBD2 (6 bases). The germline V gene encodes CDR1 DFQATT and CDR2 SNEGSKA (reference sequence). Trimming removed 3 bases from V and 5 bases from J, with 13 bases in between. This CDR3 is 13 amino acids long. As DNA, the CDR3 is TGCAGTGCTAGCGGGAGAGGTCTGGAGACCCAGTACTTC. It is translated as CSASGRGLETQYF.

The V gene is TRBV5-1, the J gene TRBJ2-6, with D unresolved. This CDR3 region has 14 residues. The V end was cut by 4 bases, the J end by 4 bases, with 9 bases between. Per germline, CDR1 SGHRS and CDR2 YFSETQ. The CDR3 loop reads CASSVTSGANVLTF. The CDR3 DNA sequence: TGCGCCAGCAGCGTAACTTCCGGGGCCAACGTCCTGACTTTC.

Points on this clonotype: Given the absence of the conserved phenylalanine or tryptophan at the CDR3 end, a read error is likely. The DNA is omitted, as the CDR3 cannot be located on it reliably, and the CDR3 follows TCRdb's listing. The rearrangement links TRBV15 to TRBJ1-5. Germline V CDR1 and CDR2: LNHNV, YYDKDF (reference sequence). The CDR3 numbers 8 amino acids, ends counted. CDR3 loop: CATSRNPP.

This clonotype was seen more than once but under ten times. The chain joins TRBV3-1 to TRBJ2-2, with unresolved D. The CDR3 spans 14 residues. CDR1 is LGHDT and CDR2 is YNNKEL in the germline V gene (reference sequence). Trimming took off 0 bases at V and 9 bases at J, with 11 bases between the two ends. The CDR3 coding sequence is TGTGCCAGCAGCCAAGATTACTCCGGCCGGGAGCTGTTTTTT. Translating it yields CASSQDYSGRELFF.

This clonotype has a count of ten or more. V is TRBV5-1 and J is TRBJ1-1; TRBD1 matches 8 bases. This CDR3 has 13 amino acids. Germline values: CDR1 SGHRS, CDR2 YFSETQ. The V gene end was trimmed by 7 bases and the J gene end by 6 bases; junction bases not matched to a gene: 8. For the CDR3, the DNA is TGCGCCAGCTCACCGGGACAGGAGTCTGAAGCTTTCTTT. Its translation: CASSPGQESEAFF.

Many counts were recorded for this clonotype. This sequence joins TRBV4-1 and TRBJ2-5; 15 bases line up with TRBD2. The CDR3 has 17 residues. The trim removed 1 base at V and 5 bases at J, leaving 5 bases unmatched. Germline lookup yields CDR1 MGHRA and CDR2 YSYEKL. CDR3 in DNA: TGCGCCAGCAGCCAAGGGACTAGCGGGAGGGCCGAGGAGACCCAGTACTTC. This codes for CASSQGTSGRAEETQYF.